The rows below give T cell receptor beta chains drawn from one sample of a study of blood T cell repertoires in COVID-19. TCRdb's table, derived via immunoSEQ multiplex PCR, lists solely in-frame clones and lacks some. Here the sample spans about 260,000 clones, more than 75% being singletons. Input material: peripheral blood. These receptors came from a man in his forties or fifties who had recovered from COVID-19. Each CDR3 is given with its conserved first and last residue. The order of the fields is clone size, V gene, D gene, J gene, CDR3 DNA, CDR3 protein. The D gene is left open where the match is weak. Only some rows state a clone size, as once, few, many or a class for expanded clones.

clone size: -
V gene: TRBV6-5
D gene: -
J gene: TRBJ2-2
CDR3 DNA: TGTGCCAGCAGTTCGACCGGGATACTGAACACCGGGGAGCTGTTTTTT
CDR3 protein: CASSSTGILNTGELFF

clone size: -
V gene: TRBV5-1
D gene: TRBD1
J gene: TRBJ2-5
CDR3 DNA: TGCGCCAGCAGCCCGGGACAGGGTAGTCATCGGGAGACCCAGTACTTC
CDR3 protein: CASSPGQGSHRETQYF

clone size: once
V gene: TRBV4-2
D gene: TRBD2
J gene: TRBJ2-4
CDR3 DNA: TGTGCCAGCAGCCAAGATCTGCGACTAGCGATAAACATTCAGTACTTC
CDR3 protein: CASSQDLRLAINIQYF

clone size: -
V gene: TRBV18
D gene: TRBD1
J gene: TRBJ2-7
CDR3 DNA: TGTGCCAGCTCACCGTGGCGGACAGGGAGAATGGAGCAGTACTTC
CDR3 protein: CASSPWRTGRMEQYF

clone size: few
V gene: TRBV6-4
D gene: TRBD1
J gene: TRBJ1-1
CDR3 DNA: TGTGCCAGCAGACCGCGGGACAGAAACACTGAAGCTTTCTTT
CDR3 protein: CASRPRDRNTEAFF

clone size: once
V gene: TRBV9
D gene: -
J gene: TRBJ2-3
CDR3 DNA: TGTGCCAGCAGCCAAGCCTATCAGGGGAGCACGCAGTATTTT
CDR3 protein: CASSQAYQGSTQYF

clone size: -
V gene: TRBV7-2
D gene: TRBD2
J gene: TRBJ2-5
CDR3 DNA: TGTGCCAGCAGCTTAAGCGGGATTTCAGAGACCCAGTACTTC
CDR3 protein: CASSLSGISETQYF

clone size: -
V gene: TRBV5-4
D gene: TRBD1
J gene: TRBJ2-7
CDR3 DNA: TGTGCCAGCAGCCCAACTGGGGGACAGCCCTACGAGCAGTACTTC
CDR3 protein: CASSPTGGQPYEQYF

clone size: -
V gene: TRBV10-1
D gene: -
J gene: TRBJ2-5
CDR3 DNA: TGCGCCAGCAGTGGCCTCCGGGTGCAAGAGACCCAGTACTTC
CDR3 protein: CASSGLRVQETQYF

clone size: -
V gene: TRBV18
D gene: -
J gene: TRBJ2-2
CDR3 DNA: TGTGCCAGCTCACCACGACCTGACTTCGGGGAGCTGTTTTTT
CDR3 protein: CASSPRPDFGELFF

clone size: -
V gene: TRBV3-1/TRBV3-2
D gene: TRBD1
J gene: TRBJ2-1
CDR3 DNA: TGTGCCAGCAGCTACTATGACAGGGGGCTTAGGGATGAGCAGTTCTTC
CDR3 protein: CASSYYDRGLRDEQFF

clone size: -
V gene: TRBV20-1
D gene: TRBD1
J gene: TRBJ1-2
CDR3 DNA: TGCAGTGCTAGAGATAACCAGGGGGACACCTTC
CDR3 protein: CSARDNQGDTF

clone size: once
V gene: TRBV3-1/TRBV3-2
D gene: TRBD2
J gene: TRBJ2-1
CDR3 DNA: TGTGCCAGCGAAAGCGGGGGGGCCTACAATGAGCAGTTCTTC
CDR3 protein: CASESGGAYNEQFF

clone size: -
V gene: TRBV6-2/TRBV6-3
D gene: -
J gene: TRBJ2-7
CDR3 DNA: TGTGCCAGCAGTTCGCGGCCTGCCTCCGAACGGCGCTACGAGCAGTACTTC
CDR3 protein: CASSSRPASERRYEQYF

clone size: -
V gene: TRBV5-6
D gene: TRBD1
J gene: TRBJ2-7
CDR3 DNA: TGTGCCAGCAGCGCCCCAGGGGGCCACGAGCAGTACTTC
CDR3 protein: CASSAPGGHEQYF

clone size: -
V gene: TRBV6-5
D gene: TRBD1
J gene: TRBJ2-7
CDR3 DNA: TGTGCCAGCACAGGGGGCGAGCAGTACTTC
CDR3 protein: CASTGGEQYF

clone size: once
V gene: TRBV11-3
D gene: TRBD1
J gene: TRBJ2-1
CDR3 DNA: TGTGCCAGCAGCTCCTACCGGGACAGGAGCTACAATGAGCAGTTCTTC
CDR3 protein: CASSSYRDRSYNEQFF

clone size: -
V gene: TRBV19
D gene: TRBD1
J gene: TRBJ1-1
CDR3 DNA: TGTGCCAGTAGTAACCAGGGGGTTGGAAACACTGAAGCTTTCTTT
CDR3 protein: CASSNQGVGNTEAFF

clone size: -
V gene: TRBV9
D gene: -
J gene: TRBJ2-1
CDR3 DNA: TGTGCCAGCAGTGTATCTGGGGGACTTTTCTCCGCGGGAGAGCAGTTCTTC
CDR3 protein: CASSVSGGLFSAGEQFF

clone size: -
V gene: TRBV5-3
D gene: TRBD2
J gene: TRBJ2-3
CDR3 DNA: TGTGCCAGAAGACCGGGACTAGCGGTTACAGATACGCAGTATTTT
CDR3 protein: CARRPGLAVTDTQYF